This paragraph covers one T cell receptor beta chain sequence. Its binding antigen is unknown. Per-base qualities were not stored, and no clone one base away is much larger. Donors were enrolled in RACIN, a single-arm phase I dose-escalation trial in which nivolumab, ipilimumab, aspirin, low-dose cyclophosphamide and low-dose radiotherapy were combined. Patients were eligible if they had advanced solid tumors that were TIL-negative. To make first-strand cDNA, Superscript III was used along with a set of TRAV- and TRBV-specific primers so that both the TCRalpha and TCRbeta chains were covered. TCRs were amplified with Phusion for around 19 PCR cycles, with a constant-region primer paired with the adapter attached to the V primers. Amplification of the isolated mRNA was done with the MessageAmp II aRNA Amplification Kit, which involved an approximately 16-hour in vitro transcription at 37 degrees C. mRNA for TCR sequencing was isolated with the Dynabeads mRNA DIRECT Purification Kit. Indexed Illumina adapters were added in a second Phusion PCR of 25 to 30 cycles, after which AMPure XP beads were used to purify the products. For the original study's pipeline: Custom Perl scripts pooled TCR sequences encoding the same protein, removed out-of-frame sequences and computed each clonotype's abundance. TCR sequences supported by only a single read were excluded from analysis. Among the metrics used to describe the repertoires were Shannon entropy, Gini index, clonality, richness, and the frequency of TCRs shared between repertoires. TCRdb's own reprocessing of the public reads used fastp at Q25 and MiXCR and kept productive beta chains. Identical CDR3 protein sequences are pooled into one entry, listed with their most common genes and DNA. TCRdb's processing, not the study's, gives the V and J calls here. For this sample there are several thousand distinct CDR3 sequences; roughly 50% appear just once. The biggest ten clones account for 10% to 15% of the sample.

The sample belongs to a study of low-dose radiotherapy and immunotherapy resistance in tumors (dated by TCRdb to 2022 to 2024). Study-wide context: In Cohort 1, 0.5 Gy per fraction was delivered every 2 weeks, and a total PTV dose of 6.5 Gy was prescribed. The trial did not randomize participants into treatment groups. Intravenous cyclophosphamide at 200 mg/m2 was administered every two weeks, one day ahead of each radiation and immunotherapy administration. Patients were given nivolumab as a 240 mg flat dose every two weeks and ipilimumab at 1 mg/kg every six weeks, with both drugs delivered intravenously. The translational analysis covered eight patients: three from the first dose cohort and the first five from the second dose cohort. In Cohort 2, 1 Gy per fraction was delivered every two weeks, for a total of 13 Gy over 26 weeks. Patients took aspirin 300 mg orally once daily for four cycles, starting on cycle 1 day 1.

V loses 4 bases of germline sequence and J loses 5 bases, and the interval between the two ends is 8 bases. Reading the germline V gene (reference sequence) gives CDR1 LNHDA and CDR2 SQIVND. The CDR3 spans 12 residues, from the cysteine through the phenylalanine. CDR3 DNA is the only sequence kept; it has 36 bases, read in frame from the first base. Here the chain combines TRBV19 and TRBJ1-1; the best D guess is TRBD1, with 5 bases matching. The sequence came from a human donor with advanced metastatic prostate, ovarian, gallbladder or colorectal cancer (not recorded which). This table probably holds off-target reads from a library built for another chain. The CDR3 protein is CASSTGLTEAFF. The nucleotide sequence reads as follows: TGTGCCAGTAGTACGGGACTTACTGAAGCTTTCTTT. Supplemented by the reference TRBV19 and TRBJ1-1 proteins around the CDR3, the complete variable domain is DGGITQSPKYLFRKEGQNVTLSCEQNLNHDAMYWYRQDPGQGLRLIYYSQIVNDFQKGDIAEGYSVSREKKESFPLTVTSAQKNPTAFYLCASSTGLTEAFFGQGTRLTVV.